A single sample is the source of the 21 T cell receptor beta chains below, sequenced in a study of blood T cells in healthy people across ages. For the second PCR, which ran for about 6 to 11 cycles, a sample-barcoded 5' primer and a J-beta primer mix were used. TCRdb passed the 5' RACE reads through MiXCR, listing each CDR3 protein once. This table holds around 900,000 distinct CDR3 sequences, 29% found once. The sequenced material came from blood. Every receptor here comes from a woman older than 75 in good health.

This clonotype was detected ten times or more. Compared with germline, one end of the junction differs, possibly owing to a read error. The chain carries TRBV29-1 and TRBJ1-4; TRBD1 agrees at 7 bases. Germline-derived CDR1 and CDR2 are SQVTM and ANQGSEA. The CDR3 covers 13 residues. The CDR3 DNA is TGCAGCGTCGAAGGGGGCTTGGGTGAAAAACTGTTTTTT. It is translated as CSVEGGLGEKLFF.

This clonotype is a singleton in its sample. The chain joins TRBV6-5 to TRBJ2-7; D remains ambiguous. Germline V gene data show CDR1 as MNHEY and CDR2 as SVGAGI. The CDR3 totals 13 residues. Deletions cut 5 bases from V and 4 bases from J, with 12 bases between. The CDR3 is CASSGRRVYEQYF. CDR3 coding DNA: TGTGCCAGCAGTGGACGAAGGGTATACGAGCAGTACTTC.

This clonotype has ten or more counts. This sequence joins TRBV5-1 and TRBJ2-7, with 9 bases identical to TRBD1. V was clipped by 4 bases and J by 3 bases; unmatched bases: 5. The CDR3 totals 14 residues. CDR1 is SGHRS, CDR2 YFSETQ, per germline. The CDR3 DNA follows: TGCGCCAGCAGCCCGTGGGACAGGGACTACGAGCAGTACTTC. Translating gives CASSPWDRDYEQYF.

This rearrangement joins TRBV4-1 to TRBJ1-4; 7 bases agree with TRBD1. CDR3 length equals 13 residues. Germline V gives CDR1 MGHRA, CDR2 YSYEKL. J gave up 7 bases and V 6 bases, and 5 bases lay outside the gene matches. The chain's CDR3 is CASRRGLGEKLFF. For the CDR3, the DNA is TGCGCCAGCAGAAGGGGGCTCGGTGAAAAACTGTTTTTT.

The rearrangement uses TRBV11-2 and TRBJ2-5, with 7 bases aligning to TRBD1. Germline trimming cut 7 bases from V and 6 bases from J; bases unmatched to any gene: 11. The germline V gene has CDR1 SGHAT and CDR2 FQNNGV. The CDR3 sequence is 14 residues long. The CDR3, as DNA: TGTGCCAGCAACATCAACAGGGGTTTGAAGACCCAGTACTTC. This encodes CASNINRGLKTQYF.

This clonotype has just a few counts. The chain is built from TRBV7-2 and TRBJ2-1; 11 bases are a match to TRBD2. The V and J ends lost 0 bases and 6 bases, in that order; junction bases with no gene match: 7. Germline V gene sequence: CDR1 SGHTA, CDR2 FQGNSA. The length of the CDR3 is 17 residues. The CDR3 loop is CASSLAVLAGGLNEQFF. The CDR3 DNA is TGTGCCAGCAGCTTAGCTGTTCTAGCGGGGGGCCTCAATGAGCAGTTCTTC.

This clonotype was observed at least ten times. The rearrangement links TRBV20-1 to TRBJ2-1; D gene unclear. Germline CDR1 and CDR2: DFQATT and SNEGSKA (reference sequence). The CDR3 spans 15 residues. V was trimmed by 1 base and J by 1 base, leaving 11 bases between them. The CDR3 DNA is TGCAGTGCTAGAGGGGTGGGCAAATCCTACAATGAGCAGTTCTTC. Residues: CSARGVGKSYNEQFF.

The chain uses TRBV7-2 and TRBJ2-5, with D tentatively TRBD1 (6 bases). Trimming pared 3 bases from V and 4 bases from J, leaving 15 bases between. The length of the CDR3 is 15 residues. Germline V gene sequence: CDR1 SGHTA, CDR2 FQGNSA. In DNA, the CDR3 is TGTGCCAGCAGCTTCCAAGGGGGAATCGGAGAGACCCAGTACTTC. This gives the protein CASSFQGGIGETQYF.

In this sample, this clonotype turned up many times. The rearrangement uses TRBV6-2 or TRBV6-3 and TRBJ2-5, with 8 bases identical to TRBD2. CDR1 and CDR2 from the germline V gene are MNHEY and SVGEGT. The length of the CDR3 is 16 residues. V lost 4 bases, J lost 3 bases, and 10 bases stayed unmatched. CDR3 coding DNA: TGTGCCAGCAGTTCCACGACTAGCGCGCAGGAAGAGACCCAGTACTTC. Translating gives CASSSTTSAQEETQYF.

This clonotype was observed at least ten times. The chain is built from TRBV7-2 and TRBJ2-2, with 7 bases lining up with TRBD1. V dropped 5 bases and J dropped 6; count of bases not matched to a gene: 12. This CDR3 is 16 amino acids long. Germline values: CDR1 SGHTA, CDR2 FQGNSA. The CDR3 sequence is CASSTGSGQPSGELFF. The CDR3 coding sequence is TGTGCCAGCAGCACCGGATCGGGACAGCCGTCCGGGGAGCTGTTTTTT.

V is TRBV10-3 and J is TRBJ1-1; D gene unclear. CDR1 ENHRY and CDR2 SYGVKD come from the germline V gene. Trimming took off 2 bases at V and 1 base at J, with 11 bases between the two ends. This CDR3 contains 15 residues. The chain's CDR3 is CAISEDPGSNTEAFF. CDR3 DNA sequence: TGTGCCATCAGTGAGGACCCGGGATCGAACACTGAAGCTTTCTTT.

This rearrangement joins TRBV12-3 or TRBV12-4 to TRBJ2-1; TRBD2 matches at 14 bases. Germline trimming cut 8 bases from V and 0 bases from J; bases unmatched to any gene: 6. The CDR3 has 17 residues. CDR3 loop: CASRGLAGESSYNEQFF. For the CDR3, the DNA is TGTGCCAGCCGGGGACTAGCGGGAGAAAGCTCCTACAATGAGCAGTTCTTC.

The chain couples TRBV6-1 to TRBJ1-6; D remains unclear. Between the trimmed V and J ends, which lost 0 bases and 9 bases, there was a span of 12 bases. The CDR3 is 15 amino acids. Germline CDR1 MNHNS, CDR2 SASEGT. The CDR3 DNA sequence: TGTGCCAGCAGTGAAGCAAGGGTTCCTCGTTCACCCCTCCACTTT. Translated, it gives CASSEARVPRSPLHF.

The chain combines TRBV30 with TRBJ2-5, with D unresolved. The CDR3 is made up of 11 amino acids. V was clipped by 8 bases and J by 5 bases, with 12 bases between them. CDR1 and CDR2 (germline): GTSNPN, SVGIG (reference sequence). In DNA form, the CDR3 reads TGTGCCCCGAGATTGGGGGAGACCCAGTACTTC. Translating gives CAPRLGETQYF.

The V call is TRBV20-1, the J call TRBJ2-3; 9 nucleotides align to TRBD2. The CDR3 spans 15 residues. Trimming took 3 bases from V and 2 from J; bases not matched to a gene: 6. The germline gives CDR1 DFQATT, CDR2 SNEGSKA (reference sequence). The CDR3 nucleotides are TGCAGTGCTAGGATAGCGGGGGACGACACAGATACGCAGTATTTT. Translated: CSARIAGDDTDTQYF.

Comments on this clonotype: Possible read error: a much larger clone is one base away. This sequence joins TRBV11-2 and TRBJ2-7; no reliable D call. The germline V gene encodes CDR1 SGHAT and CDR2 FQNNGV. V dropped 5 bases and J dropped 12 bases, with 17 bases sitting between them. CDR3 length: 12 residues. CDR3 amino acids: CASSAQTLIRYF. CDR3 sequence (DNA): TGTGCCAGCAGCGCACAGACTCTTATTCGGTACTTC. The full variable domain, its missing parts supplied by reference TRBV11-2 and TRBJ2-7, is EAGVAQSPRYKIIEKRQSVAFWCNPISGHATLYWYQQILGQGPKLLIQFQNNGVVDDSQLPKDRFSAERLKGVDSTLKIQPAKLEDSAVYLCASSAQTLIRYFGPGTRLTVT.

This clonotype was counted a few times. The genes are TRBV5-6 and TRBJ1-4; 8 nucleotides align to TRBD1. V trimming: 4 bases; J trimming: 6 bases; junction bases outside the gene matches: 11. This CDR3 has 16 amino acids. The germline V gene encodes CDR1 SGHDT and CDR2 YYEEEE. The CDR3 loop is CASSRTGFLGDEKLFF. CDR3 bases: TGTGCCAGCAGCAGGACAGGGTTCCTGGGAGATGAAAAACTGTTTTTT.

The rearrangement uses TRBV12-3 or TRBV12-4 and TRBJ1-5; 11 nucleotides match TRBD1. The CDR3 contains 18 residues. Trimming took 7 bases from V and 0 from J; bases not matched to a gene: 11. For the CDR3, the DNA is TGTGCCAGCACCGTCATTGGACAGGGGGCTAGTAGCAATCAGCCCCAGCATTTT. Amino acid sequence: CASTVIGQGASSNQPQHF.

A word on this clonotype: Possible read error: a much larger clone is one base away. CDR3 nucleotides: TGTGCCAGCAGCTTAACAGGGAGAGAAAAGACCCAGTTCTTC. Amino acid sequence: CASSLTGREKTQFF. The chain carries TRBV7-9 and TRBJ2-1; D may be TRBD1 (6 bases). Trimming stripped 2 bases from V and 13 bases from J, with 18 bases between. The length of the CDR3 is 14 residues. Germline CDR1 and CDR2: SEHNR and FQNEAQ (reference sequence).

The chain is built from TRBV20-1 and TRBJ2-1; no reliable D call. V lost 5 bases to trimming and J lost 7 bases, with 9 bases between them. Germline V lookup: CDR1 DFQATT, CDR2 SNEGSKA (reference sequence). There are 11 residues in the CDR3. CDR3 nucleotide sequence: TGCAGTGCTTCGAGGTGGAATGAGCAGTTCTTC. It encodes CSASRWNEQFF.

This clonotype was seen only a few times. V gene TRBV20-1 combines with J gene TRBJ2-5; possibly TRBD1 for D (5 bases). Germline V gives CDR1 DFQATT, CDR2 SNEGSKA (reference sequence). The CDR3 spans 13 residues. Trimming left V 3 bases short and J 11 bases short, with 19 bases between. This CDR3 reads CSARATVGNEQYF. CDR3 nucleotides: TGCAGTGCTAGGGCGACAGTAGGCAATGAGCAGTACTTC.